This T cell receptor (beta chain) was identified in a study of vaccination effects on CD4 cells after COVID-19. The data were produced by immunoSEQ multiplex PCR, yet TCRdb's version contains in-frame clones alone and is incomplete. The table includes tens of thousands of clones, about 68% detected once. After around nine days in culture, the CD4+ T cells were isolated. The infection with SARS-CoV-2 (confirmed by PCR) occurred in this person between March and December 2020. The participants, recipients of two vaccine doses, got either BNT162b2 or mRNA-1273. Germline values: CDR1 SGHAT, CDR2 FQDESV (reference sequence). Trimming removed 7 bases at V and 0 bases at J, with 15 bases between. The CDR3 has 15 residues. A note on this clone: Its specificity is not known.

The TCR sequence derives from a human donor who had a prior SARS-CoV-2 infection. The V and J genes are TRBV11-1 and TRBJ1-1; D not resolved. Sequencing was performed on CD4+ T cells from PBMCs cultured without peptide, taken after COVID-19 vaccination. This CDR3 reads CASTWSGVLNTEAFF. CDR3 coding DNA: TGTGCCAGCACCTGGTCTGGTGTATTGAACACTGAAGCTTTCTTT.